Listed here are 9 T cell receptor beta chains from one sample, sequenced in a study of graft-versus-host responses after intestinal transplantation. Generated by immunoSEQ multiplex PCR, the TCRdb table keeps only in-frame clones and is missing some. Found here are several thousand clones, 72% of them singletons; the top ten hold around 40%. Material: PBMCs, obtained roughly 540 days after intestinal transplant. The receptor set was obtained from a human patient who received an intestinal transplant, so some T cells may come from the graft donor.

The rearrangement links TRBV27 to TRBJ1-2, with 10 bases aligning to TRBD1. The CDR3 consists of 14 residues. The germline V gene encodes CDR1 MNHEY and CDR2 SMNVEV (reference sequence). Trimming took 8 bases from V and 8 from J; bases not matched to a gene: 11. The CDR3 loop is CASRPGDRGGGYTF. CDR3 in DNA: TGTGCCAGCCGTCCAGGGGACAGGGGAGGAGGCTACACCTTC.

The chain couples TRBV30 to TRBJ1-5, with 7 bases identical to TRBD1. V shed 2 bases and J 3 bases; nucleotides not matched to a gene: 7. CDR3 length equals 15 residues. Germline V gene data show CDR1 as GTSNPN and CDR2 as SVGIG (reference sequence). CDR3 amino acids: CAWSRGQRYNQPQHF. DNA of the CDR3: TGTGCCTGGAGTAGGGGACAGCGATACAATCAGCCCCAGCATTTT.

The V gene is TRBV11-3, the J gene TRBJ2-4; perhaps TRBD1 as D (6 bases). The CDR3 covers 18 residues. Germline V gene lookup returns CDR1 SGHNT and CDR2 YENEEA. Trimming removed 1 base at V and 0 bases at J, with 16 bases between. CDR3 amino acids: CASSLALGQPLAKNIQYF. CDR3 coding DNA: TGTGCCAGCAGCTTAGCTTTGGGACAACCTTTAGCCAAAAACATTCAGTACTTC.

This clone was detected a few times. The chain combines TRBV7-9 with TRBJ2-7; tentatively, D is TRBD2 (6 bases). The germline V gene encodes CDR1 SEHNR and CDR2 FQNEAQ (reference sequence). The CDR3 totals 14 residues. Trimming removed 3 bases at V and 3 bases at J, with 12 bases between. CDR3 nucleotide sequence: TGTGCCAGCAGCTTGCGGGGACTGGACTACGAGCAGTACTTC. This gives the protein CASSLRGLDYEQYF.

This chain joins TRBV6-9 and TRBJ1-5, with 10 positions matching TRBD1. Germline CDR1 and CDR2: MNHGY and SVAAGI. The V segment lost 5 bases and the J segment 1 base; nucleotides outside the gene matches: 5. This CDR3 comprises 16 residues. The CDR3 DNA is TGTGCCAGCAGTGATGACAGGGGGCGAAGCAATCAGCCCCAGCATTTT. Amino acids: CASSDDRGRSNQPQHF.

This clone was picked up a small number of times. The chain joins TRBV7-2 to TRBJ1-2; tentatively, D is TRBD1 (5 bases). Trimming stripped 2 bases from V and 4 bases from J, with 8 bases between. In germline, CDR1 is SGHTA, CDR2 FQGNSA. This CDR3 contains 13 residues. The CDR3 sequence: CASSLLGGYGYTF. In DNA form, the CDR3 reads TGTGCCAGCAGCTTACTGGGGGGCTATGGCTACACCTTC. Drawing the rest from reference TRBV7-2 and TRBJ1-2, the complete variable domain is GAGVSQSPSNKVTEKGKDVELRCDPISGHTALYWYRQSLGQGLEFLIYFQGNSAPDKSGLPSDRFSAERTGGSVSTLTIQRTQQEDSAVYLCASSLLGGYGYTFGSGTRLTVV.

The chain recombines TRBV30 with TRBJ2-3; 8 bases align to TRBD2. Germline V gene sequence: CDR1 GTSNPN, CDR2 SVGIG (reference sequence). The CDR3 consists of 15 residues. The V gene end was trimmed by 4 bases and the J gene end by 3 bases; junction bases not matched to a gene: 9. CDR3 sequence: CAWKFPRGETDTQYF. The CDR3 coding sequence is TGTGCCTGGAAGTTCCCGCGGGGGGAAACAGATACGCAGTATTTT. Full variable domain (outside the CDR3, taken from reference TRBV30 and TRBJ2-3): SQTIHQWPATLVQPVGSPLSLECTVEGTSNPNLYWYRQAAGRGLQLLFYSVGIGQISSEVPQNLSASRPQDRQFILSSKKLLLSDSGFYLCAWKFPRGETDTQYFGPGTRLTVL.

In nucleotides, the CDR3 is TGTGCCTGGAAGCAGGACAGGGGGCGAGTTGAGCAGTTCTTC. This codes for CAWKQDRGRVEQFF. The gene calls are TRBV30 and TRBJ2-1; 11 nucleotides match TRBD1. V lost 4 bases, J lost 9 bases, and 8 bases stayed unmatched. This CDR3 has 14 residues. Germline values: CDR1 GTSNPN, CDR2 SVGIG (reference sequence).

This sequence joins TRBV6-4 and TRBJ2-1, with 15 positions matching TRBD2. Germline V gives CDR1 MRHNA, CDR2 SNTAGT. J gave up 4 bases and V 6 bases, and 1 base lay outside the gene matches. CDR3 size: 15 residues. CDR3 sequence reads: CASSGTSGGYNEQFF. CDR3 in DNA: TGTGCCAGCAGCGGGACTAGCGGGGGGTACAATGAGCAGTTCTTC.